Below are 15 T cell receptor beta chains sequenced from a single sample in a study of T cells after yellow fever vaccination. TCRdb reanalysed the 5' RACE reads using MiXCR and keeps one entry per CDR3 protein. The sample shows a few hundred thousand distinct CDR3 sequences, about 17% of them seen only once. The sample consisted of PBMCs, taken roughly 5 days after the first yellow fever vaccination. These receptors were collected from a man between 18 and 29 years old who received the YFV17D yellow fever vaccine.

This clonotype has only a few counts. The chain recombines TRBV9 with TRBJ2-1; D perhaps matches TRBD2 (5 bases). The germline V gene has CDR1 SGDLS and CDR2 YYNGEE. There are 17 residues in the CDR3. Between the trimmed V and J ends, which lost 0 bases and 1 base, there was a span of 14 bases. The CDR3 loop reads CASSVAWSSRSYNEQFF. CDR3 nucleotides: TGTGCCAGCAGCGTAGCATGGTCTAGCCGGTCCTACAATGAGCAGTTCTTC.

The chain joins TRBV13 to TRBJ1-3; D is unclear. CDR3 length: 16 residues. Germline lookup yields CDR1 PRHDT and CDR2 FYEKMQ (reference sequence). The V end lost 2 bases, the J end lost 9 bases, and 20 bases lay between the germline ends. The CDR3 protein is CASSLLGSLTTGTIYF. Here the CDR3 DNA reads TGTGCCAGCAGCTTATTGGGCAGCCTCACCACGGGCACCATATATTTT.

This clonotype was counted a few times. This chain links TRBV12-3 or TRBV12-4 with TRBJ2-2, with TRBD2 matching 8 bases. Losses at the gene ends were 6 bases for V and 8 bases for J; bases not matched to a gene: 11. This CDR3 is 15 amino acids long. The DNA of the CDR3 is TGTGCCAGCAGAAGACCGGGGGGGCCTGTTGGGGAGCTGTTTTTT. Encoded protein: CASRRPGGPVGELFF.

This clonotype has more than one count but fewer than ten. V and J are TRBV4-2 and TRBJ2-1; possibly TRBD2 for D (5 bases). CDR1 and CDR2 (germline): LGHNA, YNFKEQ. Trimming removed 3 bases at V and 8 bases at J, with 17 bases between. This CDR3 spans 15 amino acids. CDR3 in DNA: TGTGCCAGCAGCCAGGTTACTAGTTACGGCGATGAGCAGTTCTTC. Encoded protein: CASSQVTSYGDEQFF.

This sequence joins TRBV5-4 and TRBJ2-1; TRBD2 aligns across 10 bases. Germline CDR1 is SGHNT and CDR2 is YYREEE (reference sequence). The length of the CDR3 is 16 residues. Trimming took 0 bases from V and 6 from J; bases not matched to a gene: 6. CDR3: CASSLASGGASNEQFF. DNA of the CDR3: TGTGCCAGCAGCTTGGCCAGCGGGGGGGCCTCCAATGAGCAGTTCTTC.

V usage is TRBV5-6 and J usage is TRBJ2-2; D unclear. The CDR3 sequence is 16 residues long. Germline CDR1 is SGHDT and CDR2 is YYEEEE. The V end lost 2 bases, the J end lost 6 bases, and 17 bases lay between the germline ends. CDR3 protein: CASSLRAVITPGELFF. The CDR3 DNA reads as TGTGCCAGCAGCTTAAGGGCAGTCATTACGCCCGGGGAGCTGTTTTTT.

This clonotype was counted a few times. V is TRBV11-1 and J is TRBJ2-1, with D perhaps matching TRBD2 (5 bases). V was pared by 5 bases and J by 0 bases, with 20 bases between. CDR1 is SGHAT, CDR2 FQDESV, per germline (reference sequence). This CDR3 has 18 amino acids. The CDR3 DNA is TGTGCCAGCAGCCCGGCCACACCGGTCGGAGGCTCCTACAATGAGCAGTTCTTC. Protein sequence: CASSPATPVGGSYNEQFF.

The rearrangement links TRBV10-3 to TRBJ2-5; D is possibly TRBD2 (6 bases). V was cut by 3 bases and J by 5 bases, with 10 bases left in between. Germline CDR1 ENHRY, CDR2 SYGVKD. There are 13 residues in the CDR3. The CDR3 region is CAISETSSETQYF. For the CDR3, the DNA is TGTGCCATCAGTGAAACTAGCAGCGAGACCCAGTACTTC.

The gene calls are TRBV6-6 and TRBJ1-5; D remains ambiguous. CDR3 length: 11 amino acids. V was shortened by 10 bases and J by 4 bases, with 8 bases between the two germline ends. Per germline, CDR1 MNHNY and CDR2 SVGAGI (reference sequence). CDR3 residues: CATGRNQPQHF. The CDR3 nucleotides read TGTGCCACCGGGAGAAATCAGCCCCAGCATTTT.

V is TRBV9 and J is TRBJ1-4, with D tentatively TRBD1 (5 bases). The CDR3 spans 13 residues. The germline CDR1 and CDR2 sequences are SGDLS and YYNGEE. V lost 4 bases to trimming and J lost 8 bases, with 12 bases between them. This CDR3 reads CASSSGGGEKLFF. The CDR3 DNA follows: TGTGCCAGCAGCTCCGGGGGAGGAGAAAAACTGTTTTTT.

The chain carries TRBV7-2 and TRBJ1-1; 7 bases are shared with TRBD1. CDR3 size: 15 residues. With V trimmed by 6 bases and J by 7 bases, 14 bases remained unmatched. Germline values: CDR1 SGHTA, CDR2 FQGNSA. The CDR3 reads CASRNRPGQPYEAFF. The CDR3 DNA reads as TGTGCCAGCAGAAACCGACCGGGACAGCCCTATGAAGCTTTCTTT.

This clonotype was picked up many times. The V and J genes are TRBV20-1 and TRBJ1-1; no reliable D call. V lost 3 bases and J lost 4, with 9 bases in between. The CDR3 consists of 12 residues. Per the germline V gene, CDR1 is DFQATT and CDR2 is SNEGSKA (reference sequence). DNA for the CDR3: TGCAGTGCTAGTGGTTCGACCACTGAAGCTTTCTTT. Its protein product is CSASGSTTEAFF.

This clonotype turned up a few times. The rearrangement links TRBV6-1 to TRBJ2-7; 9 nucleotides agree with TRBD1. The CDR3 consists of 15 residues. After removal of 7 bases from V and 0 bases from J, the junction contained 7 bases not matched to a gene. Germline CDR1 reads MNHNS; CDR2 reads SASEGT. CDR3 loop: CASKEGQGFSYEQYF. The DNA of the CDR3 is TGTGCCAGCAAGGAAGGACAGGGGTTCTCCTACGAGCAGTACTTC.

The chain recombines TRBV9 with TRBJ2-3; 7 bases fit TRBD1. This CDR3 is 14 amino acids long. Trimming took 3 bases from V and 6 from J; bases not matched to a gene: 7. Germline lookup yields CDR1 SGDLS and CDR2 YYNGEE. The CDR3 region is CASSDTTRGDTQYF. The CDR3 nucleotides read TGTGCCAGCAGCGACACGACCAGGGGGGATACGCAGTATTTT.

This clonotype appeared a few times. The genes are TRBV7-2 and TRBJ2-7, with D maybe TRBD1 (6 bases). Trimming cost V 1 base and J 2 bases, with 12 bases left between them. Germline lookup yields CDR1 SGHTA and CDR2 FQGNSA. This CDR3 contains 15 residues. The CDR3 sequence: CASSLDRDTTYEQYF. The CDR3 DNA sequence: TGTGCCAGCAGCTTAGATAGGGACACGACCTACGAGCAGTACTTC.